What follows are 23 T cell receptor beta chains derived from one specimen sequenced in a study of PD-1 blockade in classical Hodgkin lymphoma (dated by TCRdb to the early 2020s). This sample's time point label indicates: cycle 4 day 1 (C4D1), after 6 weeks of nivolumab. Relapse after autologous stem cell transplantation had occurred in all trial patients, and cohorts A, B and C were distinguished by prior brentuximab vedotin exposure. Library preparation used the immunoSEQ multiplex PCR assay. TCRdb mirrors the immuneACCESS table, restricted to in-frame sequences. Some clones are absent from its copies; in checked studies, under half trace to an unresolved V gene, and the reason for the others is unknown. This sample comprises roughly 50,000 clones, roughly 86% of them detected only once. Jointly, the top ten make up approximately 7% of the sample. This sample comprised peripheral blood mononuclear cells (PBMCs), obtained before the fourth cycle of nivolumab. These receptors came from a human donor with classical Hodgkin lymphoma.

The chain carries TRBV29-1 and TRBJ2-7, with TRBD1 matching 7 bases. V was clipped by 6 bases and J by 3 bases; unmatched bases: 11. CDR3 length: 14 residues. Germline V gene sequence: CDR1 SQVTM, CDR2 ANQGSEA. CDR3 coding DNA: TGCAGCGTAGGGGACAGCCCGGTGGACTACGAGCAGTACTTC. Protein product: CSVGDSPVDYEQYF.

The chain combines TRBV6-6 with TRBJ2-3; no reliable D call. This CDR3 comprises 13 residues. Germline CDR1 is MNHNY and CDR2 is SVGAGI (reference sequence). V was clipped by 6 bases and J by 2 bases, with 9 bases between them. The CDR3 region has the DNA TGTGCCAGCAGAGGGCTGATCACAGATACGCAGTATTTT. Amino acids: CASRGLITDTQYF.

The gene calls are TRBV4-2 and TRBJ2-3; TRBD2 might be the D (5 bases). Germline V CDR1 and CDR2: LGHNA, YNFKEQ. There are 14 residues in the CDR3. V was shortened by 1 base and J by 1 base, with 6 bases between the two germline ends. This CDR3 reads CASSQGAGTDTQYF. The CDR3 DNA follows: TGTGCCAGCAGCCAAGGAGCGGGCACAGATACGCAGTATTTT.

The count of this clone is one. The V gene is TRBV2, the J gene TRBJ2-5, with D unresolved. This CDR3 has 14 residues. Per germline, CDR1 SNHLY and CDR2 FYNNEI. The V and J ends lost 6 bases and 1 base respectively, with 12 bases between them. The CDR3 DNA follows: TGTGCCAGCAGCTACGGTATCAGCCAAGAGACCCAGTACTTC. The encoded protein is CASSYGISQETQYF. Full variable domain (missing parts from reference TRBV2 and TRBJ2-5): EPEVTQTPSHQVTQMGQEVILRCVPISNHLYFYWYRQILGQKVEFLVSFYNNEISEKSEIFDDQFSVERPDGSNFTLKIRSTKLEDSAMYFCASSYGISQETQYFGPGTRLLVL.

J is TRBJ2-5 and V is TRBV7-2; D unresolved. Germline CDR1 is SGHTA and CDR2 is FQGNSA. The CDR3 runs to 16 residues. Between the trimmed V and J ends, which lost 4 bases and 2 bases, there was a span of 17 bases. The chain's CDR3 is CASSSSSRPTQETQYF. Written as DNA, the CDR3 is TGTGCCAGCAGCTCCAGCAGCCGCCCTACACAAGAGACCCAGTACTTC.

This chain joins TRBV6-5 and TRBJ2-7, with 8 bases identical to TRBD1. With 6 bases clipped from V and 3 bases from J, the junction kept 7 bases outside the gene matches. This CDR3 has 14 amino acids. Per germline, CDR1 MNHEY and CDR2 SVGAGI. In DNA form, the CDR3 reads TGTGCCAGCAGGGGGACAGGACGAGGCTACGAGCAGTACTTC. It codes for CASRGTGRGYEQYF.

The chain is built from TRBV19 and TRBJ2-7; TRBD1 aligns across 7 bases. The CDR3 is 17 residues long. Per germline, CDR1 LNHDA and CDR2 SQIVND (reference sequence). The V segment lost 0 bases and the J segment 0 bases; nucleotides outside the gene matches: 8. CDR3 region: CASSIDPARGSSYEQYF. The CDR3, as DNA: TGTGCCAGTAGTATAGATCCTGCCAGGGGGAGCTCCTACGAGCAGTACTTC.

The rearrangement links TRBV5-1 to TRBJ2-7; possibly TRBD2 for D (6 bases). CDR1 SGHRS and CDR2 YFSETQ come from the germline V gene. V lost 2 bases to trimming and J lost 0 bases, with 15 bases between them. The CDR3 has 16 amino acids. CDR3 coding DNA: TGCGCCAGCAGCTTACGCGGGACGGCGGTCTCCTACGAGCAGTACTTC. Residues: CASSLRGTAVSYEQYF.

The chain combines TRBV6-1 with TRBJ2-7, with 9 positions matching TRBD1. The germline CDR1 and CDR2 sequences are MNHNS and SASEGT. V lost 6 bases and J lost 7; bases outside the gene matches: 13. This CDR3 is 15 amino acids long. CDR3 sequence (DNA): TGTGCCAGCAGGGCCACCGGGACAGGGACTTGGGAGCAGTACTTC. Protein: CASRATGTGTWEQYF.

This sequence joins TRBV27 and TRBJ2-3; D gene unclear. V was trimmed by 4 bases and J by 1 base, leaving 9 bases between them. Germline assignment: CDR1 MNHEY and CDR2 SMNVEV (reference sequence). CDR3 length equals 14 residues. CDR3: CASSSIPGTDTQYF. The CDR3 region has the DNA TGTGCCAGCAGTTCCATCCCCGGCACAGATACGCAGTATTTT.

The chain has TRBV5-1 and TRBJ1-2, with D perhaps matching TRBD1 (6 bases). The germline V gene has CDR1 SGHRS and CDR2 YFSETQ. This CDR3 has 12 residues. V lost 4 bases and J lost 8, with 12 bases in between. CDR3 protein: CASSPEGGGYTF. The CDR3 DNA follows: TGCGCCAGCAGCCCGGAAGGGGGGGGCTACACCTTC.

This rearrangement joins TRBV4-2 to TRBJ2-7; 10 nucleotides line up with TRBD2. Germline loops: CDR1 LGHNA, CDR2 YNFKEQ. The CDR3 has 16 residues. V gave up 2 bases and J gave up 5 bases; unmatched junction bases: 9. The CDR3 protein is CASSQISSGSGHEQYF. The CDR3, as DNA: TGTGCCAGCAGCCAAATTTCTAGCGGGAGTGGCCACGAGCAGTACTTC.

The rearrangement joins TRBV10-3 to TRBJ2-1, with 11 bases lining up with TRBD2. Germline CDR1 reads ENHRY; CDR2 reads SYGVKD. J lost 0 bases, V lost 2 bases, and 6 bases had no gene match. The CDR3 has 18 residues. Here the CDR3 reads CAISERLAGPSSYNEQFF. CDR3 DNA sequence: TGTGCCATCAGTGAGCGACTAGCGGGACCGAGCTCCTACAATGAGCAGTTCTTC.

The chain carries TRBV6-5 and TRBJ2-3; 8 bases map to TRBD2. J lost 3 bases, V lost 6 bases, and 8 bases had no gene match. The CDR3 is 15 residues long. Germline CDR1 reads MNHEY; CDR2 reads SVGAGI. The CDR3 DNA reads as TGTGCCAGCAGACCACAGCGGGGGTTAACAGATACGCAGTATTTT. It specifies CASRPQRGLTDTQYF.

The V call is TRBV15, the J call TRBJ1-4, with D possibly matching TRBD1 (6 bases). Deletions cut 8 bases from V and 0 bases from J, with 10 bases between. Germline V gives CDR1 LNHNV, CDR2 YYDKDF (reference sequence). The CDR3 consists of 14 residues. The CDR3 nucleotides read TGTGCCACCTCGCAGGGGACAACTAATGAAAAACTGTTTTTT. This gives the protein CATSQGTTNEKLFF.

The gene calls are TRBV28 and TRBJ1-6; 7 positions agree with TRBD1. V shed 6 bases and J 9 bases; nucleotides not matched to a gene: 8. Germline loops: CDR1 MDHEN, CDR2 SYDVKM. The CDR3 covers 14 residues. CDR3 coding DNA: TGTGCCAGCAGGAACCCAGGGGGGAGTTCACCCCTCCACTTT. Its protein product is CASRNPGGSSPLHF. The whole variable domain, remainder taken from reference TRBV28 and TRBJ1-6, is DVKVTQSSRYLVKRTGEKVFLECVQDMDHENMFWYRQDPGLGLRLIYFSYDVKMKEKGDIPEGYSVSREKKERFSLILESASTNQTSMYLCASRNPGGSSPLHFGNGTRLTVT.

The gene calls are TRBV18 and TRBJ2-3; D unclear. Germline V CDR1 and CDR2: KGHSH, LQKENI. The CDR3 totals 12 residues. Trimming took 0 bases from V and 6 from J, leaving 4 bases between them. CDR3 DNA: TGTGCCAGCTCACCACCGGGGGATACGCAGTATTTT. Translated, it gives CASSPPGDTQYF.

The V and J genes are TRBV7-2 and TRBJ2-2; D perhaps matches TRBD2 (5 bases). Trimming removed 5 bases at V and 1 base at J, with 8 bases between. In germline, CDR1 is SGHTA, CDR2 FQGNSA. The CDR3 extends over 14 amino acids. CDR3 sequence (DNA): TGTGCCAGCAGCCCGGACTTGAACACCGGGGAGCTGTTTTTT. Its translation is CASSPDLNTGELFF.

This clone is a singleton in its sample. The rearrangement uses TRBV7-2 and TRBJ1-4; 7 bases are shared with TRBD1. V shed 3 bases, J shed 4 bases, and the junction held 5 bases outside the gene matches. CDR3 length equals 15 residues. Germline-derived CDR1 and CDR2 are SGHTA and FQGNSA. CDR3 bases: TGTGCCAGCAGCTTCCCGGGACAGCTTAATGAAAAACTGTTTTTT. It yields the protein CASSFPGQLNEKLFF.

This chain links TRBV5-4 with TRBJ2-2, with 9 bases lining up with TRBD2. This CDR3 comprises 16 residues. V gave up 2 bases and J gave up 6 bases; unmatched junction bases: 8. Germline V gives CDR1 SGHNT, CDR2 YYREEE (reference sequence). This CDR3 is CASSFLAAGGPGELFF. The DNA of the CDR3 is TGTGCCAGCAGCTTCCTGGCAGCGGGGGGCCCCGGGGAGCTGTTTTTT.

This clone was recorded a few times. J is TRBJ2-5 and V is TRBV27, with 9 bases fitting TRBD2. Germline CDR1 is MNHEY and CDR2 is SMNVEV (reference sequence). With 6 bases clipped from V and 2 bases from J, the junction kept 4 bases outside the gene matches. The CDR3 sequence is 14 residues long. For the CDR3, the DNA is TGTGCCAGCAGCAACCTAGCGGGACAAGAGACCCAGTACTTC. Its protein is CASSNLAGQETQYF.

The chain is built from TRBV6-1 and TRBJ2-7; possible D gene TRBD1, 6 bases. CDR3 length: 15 residues. The V end was cut by 4 bases, the J end by 6 bases, with 19 bases between. Germline V gene sequence: CDR1 MNHNS, CDR2 SASEGT. CDR3 bases: TGTGCCAGCAGTGCGAAGACAGGCACCTCCGGCGAGCAGTACTTC. It codes for CASSAKTGTSGEQYF.

V is TRBV15 and J is TRBJ2-5, with 10 bases that match TRBD1. V gave up 5 bases and J gave up 2 bases; unmatched junction bases: 2. The CDR3 spans 14 residues. Germline assignment: CDR1 LNHNV and CDR2 YYDKDF (reference sequence). Written as DNA, the CDR3 is TGTGCCACCAGCCGGGACAGGGGACAAGAGACCCAGTACTTC. Amino acids: CATSRDRGQETQYF.